The rows below give T cell receptor beta chains drawn from one sample of a study of cytomegalovirus exposure and HLA in healthy donors. Assay: immunoSEQ multiplex PCR; the TCRdb copy retains only in-frame clones and omits some. The sample consists of about 120,000 clones, about three quarters of them appearing once. The material sequenced was PBMCs. The source is a man in his sixties in good health and CMV-seropositive. Both conserved end residues are part of each CDR3. Fields, in order: CDR3 protein, CDR3 DNA, D gene, clone size, J gene, V gene. D genes are given only for firm matches. Some rows have no size entry. The others give once, few or many, or a class for an expanded clone.

CASSRTSGRGGPYNEQFF TGTGCCAGCAGTCGGACTAGCGGGAGGGGGGGGCCTTACAATGAGCAGTTCTTC TRBD2 NA TRBJ2-1 TRBV27
CASSIEGRRQPQHF TGTGCCAGTAGTATAGAGGGCAGGCGTCAGCCCCAGCATTTT NA once TRBJ1-5 TRBV19
CASSLVGQQYNEQFF TGCGCCAGCAGCTTGGTGGGACAGCAATACAATGAGCAGTTCTTC TRBD1 NA TRBJ2-1 TRBV5-1
CASSLGGGVRQETQYF TGCGCCAGCAGCTTGGGTGGGGGCGTCCGACAAGAGACCCAGTACTTC NA NA TRBJ2-5 TRBV5-1
CASSQDPLDNEQFF TGTGCCAGCAGCCAAGATCCCTTAGACAATGAGCAGTTCTTC NA NA TRBJ2-1 TRBV14
CASSPQRGGSNEQFF TGTGCCAGCAGCCCCCAGCGGGGGGGATCGAATGAGCAGTTCTTC TRBD2 NA TRBJ2-1 TRBV5-4
CASSESDRVGQPQHF TGCGCCAGCAGTGAGTCTGACAGGGTAGGGCAGCCCCAGCATTTT TRBD1 NA TRBJ1-5 TRBV10-2
CASSAVGSNEKLFF TGTGCCAGCAGCGCCGTGGGGAGTAATGAAAAACTGTTTTTT NA NA TRBJ1-4 TRBV2
CASSPGVLGGGRSGYF TGCGCCAGCAGCCCCGGTGTGTTAGGGGGGGGCAGGTCGGGGTACTTC NA few TRBJ2-7 TRBV5-1
CASSLTSGVYEQYF TGTGCCAGCAGCTTGACTAGCGGGGTTTACGAGCAGTACTTC TRBD2 NA TRBJ2-7 TRBV5-6
CASSQDPGQGAYEQYF TGCGCCAGCAGCCAAGATCCCGGACAGGGGGCCTACGAGCAGTACTTC TRBD1 NA TRBJ2-7 TRBV4-1
CASSVTGVGNQPQHF TGTGCCAGCAGTGTTACAGGGGTCGGCAATCAGCCCCAGCATTTT TRBD1 NA TRBJ1-5 TRBV2
CASTSGRGEQYF TGCGCCAGCACTAGCGGGAGGGGCGAGCAGTACTTC TRBD2 NA TRBJ2-7 TRBV5-1